This T cell receptor (beta chain) was recorded in a study of CD8 T cells in ankylosing spondylitis. The study's findings and limits: Reportedly, significant enrichment of disease-linked clones occurred in matched ankylosing spondylitis synovial fluid.

Notes on this clonotype: Its target is unknown.

A single record per CDR3 protein comes from TCRdb applying MiXCR to the 5' RACE reads. The sample includes around 340,000 distinct CDR3 sequences, roughly 20% of them seen just once. The CDR3 is 15 residues long. J was trimmed by 2 bases and V by 6 bases; bases with no gene match: 8. Germline CDR1 is MGHDK and CDR2 is SYGVNS. Sequenced sample: blood, either unsorted or a sorted T cell fraction (not recorded which). V and J are TRBV25-1 and TRBJ2-5; 8 bases fit TRBD1. The TCR sequence derives from a male donor with ankylosing spondylitis or in good health (not recorded which). The DNA for the CDR3 is TGTGCCAGCAGCCGAAACAGGGGGGCGCAAGAGACCCAGTACTTC. Translated, it gives CASSRNRGAQETQYF.